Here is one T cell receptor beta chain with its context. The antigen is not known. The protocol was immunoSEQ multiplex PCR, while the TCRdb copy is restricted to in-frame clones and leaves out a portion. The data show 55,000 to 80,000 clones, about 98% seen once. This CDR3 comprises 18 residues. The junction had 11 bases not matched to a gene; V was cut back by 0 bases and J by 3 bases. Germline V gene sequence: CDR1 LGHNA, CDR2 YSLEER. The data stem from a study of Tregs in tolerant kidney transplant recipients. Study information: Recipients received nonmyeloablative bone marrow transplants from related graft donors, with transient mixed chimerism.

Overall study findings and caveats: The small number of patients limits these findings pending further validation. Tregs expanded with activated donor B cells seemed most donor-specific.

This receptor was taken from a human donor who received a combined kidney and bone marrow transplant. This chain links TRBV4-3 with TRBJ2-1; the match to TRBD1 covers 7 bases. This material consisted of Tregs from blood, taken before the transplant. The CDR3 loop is CASSQDLGRGYLYNEQFF. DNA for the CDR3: TGCGCCAGCAGCCAAGATCTCGGCAGGGGGTACCTCTACAATGAGCAGTTCTTC.